This is a list of T cell receptor beta chains from one sample in a study of cytomegalovirus exposure and HLA in healthy donors. Assay: immunoSEQ multiplex PCR; the TCRdb copy retains only in-frame clones and omits some. There are 100,000 to 150,000 clones in the sample; approximately 84% occur only once, and 0.2% to 0.25% lies in the top ten. The specimen was PBMCs. All receptors derive from a man over 45 in good health and CMV-seronegative. Each CDR3 is given with its conserved first and last residue. D genes are given only for firm matches. Size is omitted from some rows. Given values are once, few, many or a class for expanded clones.

CDR3nt: TGTGCCAGCAGCGCACCGGGGGGTTCTAGCACAGATACGCAGTATTTT
CDR3aa: CASSAPGGSSTDTQYF
abundance: .
d_gene: TRBD2
v_gene: TRBV5-4
j_gene: TRBJ2-3

CDR3nt: TGTGCCAGCAGCTTTCAGGGGACTGAAGCTTTCTTT
CDR3aa: CASSFQGTEAFF
abundance: .
d_gene: .
v_gene: TRBV7-2
j_gene: TRBJ1-1

CDR3nt: TGTGCCAGCAGAGGCGTGGGTGGCGGGAGGAACACTGAAGCTTTCTTT
CDR3aa: CASRGVGGGRNTEAFF
abundance: .
d_gene: .
v_gene: TRBV28
j_gene: TRBJ1-1

CDR3nt: TGTGCCAGCAGCTTCAAGGGGAGGGGCGGAGATGAGCAGTTCTTC
CDR3aa: CASSFKGRGGDEQFF
abundance: .
d_gene: TRBD2
v_gene: TRBV5-4
j_gene: TRBJ2-1

CDR3nt: TGTGCCAGCAGTTTATTAGGCGGGTCCTACAATGAGCAGTTCTTC
CDR3aa: CASSLLGGSYNEQFF
abundance: .
d_gene: .
v_gene: TRBV28
j_gene: TRBJ2-1

CDR3nt: TGCGCCAGCAGCCAAGCAAGCTTTACGCCCCTTGGTAACTATGGCTACACCTTC
CDR3aa: CASSQASFTPLGNYGYTF
abundance: few
d_gene: .
v_gene: TRBV4-3
j_gene: TRBJ1-2

CDR3nt: TGTGCCAGCAGTCCAATGCGGGGGAGCTCCTACGAGCAGTACTTC
CDR3aa: CASSPMRGSSYEQYF
abundance: .
d_gene: TRBD2
v_gene: TRBV2
j_gene: TRBJ2-7

CDR3nt: TGTGCCAGCAGCCTATTGACAGGTCTCTCTGGAAACACCATATATTTT
CDR3aa: CASSLLTGLSGNTIYF
abundance: .
d_gene: .
v_gene: TRBV7-2
j_gene: TRBJ1-3

CDR3nt: TGTGCCAGCAGCCCTCGACTAGCGGGAGGGCTGAATGAGCAGTTCTTC
CDR3aa: CASSPRLAGGLNEQFF
abundance: once
d_gene: TRBD2
v_gene: TRBV9
j_gene: TRBJ2-1

CDR3nt: TGTGCCAGCAGCGTCGGGGGGACAGAGACCCAGTACTTC
CDR3aa: CASSVGGTETQYF
abundance: .
d_gene: TRBD2
v_gene: TRBV9
j_gene: TRBJ2-5

CDR3nt: TGTGCCAGCAGGGCACCAGGGAGGAATTCACCCCTCCACTTT
CDR3aa: CASRAPGRNSPLHF
abundance: .
d_gene: .
v_gene: TRBV6-6
j_gene: TRBJ1-6

CDR3nt: TGCGCCAGCAGCTTAGGGACAGCAAGCTTCTATGGCTACACCTTC
CDR3aa: CASSLGTASFYGYTF
abundance: .
d_gene: TRBD1
v_gene: TRBV5-1
j_gene: TRBJ1-2

CDR3nt: TGTGCCAGCAGCTTAGGAGCCCAGCGGGAGGCAGCGAGAGAGCAGTACTTC
CDR3aa: CASSLGAQREAAREQYF
abundance: .
d_gene: TRBD2
v_gene: TRBV7-2
j_gene: TRBJ2-7

CDR3nt: TGTGCCAGCAGCTTAGAGGGGGGGCATACTGAAGCTTTCTTT
CDR3aa: CASSLEGGHTEAFF
abundance: .
d_gene: .
v_gene: TRBV11-2
j_gene: TRBJ1-1

CDR3nt: TGTGCCAGCAGTTTATTAGGTAGCGGGGGCTACGAGCAGTACTTC
CDR3aa: CASSLLGSGGYEQYF
abundance: .
d_gene: TRBD2
v_gene: TRBV28
j_gene: TRBJ2-7

CDR3nt: TGCGCCAGCAGCCCGACTAGCGGGGGGGAGTACGAGCAGTACTTC
CDR3aa: CASSPTSGGEYEQYF
abundance: .
d_gene: TRBD2
v_gene: TRBV4-1
j_gene: TRBJ2-7

CDR3nt: TGCGCCAGCAGCCAAGATCGCTACGAGCAGTACTTC
CDR3aa: CASSQDRYEQYF
abundance: .
d_gene: .
v_gene: TRBV4-3
j_gene: TRBJ2-7

CDR3nt: TGTGCCAGTAGTATTAGGGACAGCACTGAAGCTTTCTTT
CDR3aa: CASSIRDSTEAFF
abundance: .
d_gene: TRBD1
v_gene: TRBV19
j_gene: TRBJ1-1

CDR3nt: TGCGCCAGCAGCTCGGGACTAGCGGGGGCCCTAAACATTCAGTACTTC
CDR3aa: CASSSGLAGALNIQYF
abundance: .
d_gene: TRBD2
v_gene: TRBV5-1
j_gene: TRBJ2-4

CDR3nt: TGTGCCAGCAGGGCGGGAGGTAACACCGGGGAGCTGTTTTTT
CDR3aa: CASRAGGNTGELFF
abundance: .
d_gene: TRBD2
v_gene: TRBV6-5
j_gene: TRBJ2-2

CDR3nt: TGTGCCAGCAGCTACACTAGCGGGAGGAGTGGCGAGCAGTACTTC
CDR3aa: CASSYTSGRSGEQYF
abundance: .
d_gene: TRBD2
v_gene: TRBV5-4
j_gene: TRBJ2-7

CDR3nt: TGTGCCAGCAGCTCTGCGGGGGCAGATACGCAGTATTTT
CDR3aa: CASSSAGADTQYF
abundance: .
d_gene: TRBD2
v_gene: TRBV5-4
j_gene: TRBJ2-3

CDR3nt: TGTGCCAGTAGTATCGACAGGGCGGGGAATTCACCCCTCCACTTT
CDR3aa: CASSIDRAGNSPLHF
abundance: .
d_gene: TRBD1
v_gene: TRBV19
j_gene: TRBJ1-6

CDR3nt: TGTGCCAGCAGTCTCGCTCCAGGGATAAGCTCCTACGAGCAGTACTTC
CDR3aa: CASSLAPGISSYEQYF
abundance: .
d_gene: .
v_gene: TRBV27
j_gene: TRBJ2-7

CDR3nt: TGCAGCGCCCAACGGGGGGGAAAAGGCTACACCTTC
CDR3aa: CSAQRGGKGYTF
abundance: .
d_gene: .
v_gene: TRBV29-1
j_gene: TRBJ1-2

CDR3nt: TGTGCCAGCAGCGCAGACAGGCCCGGGTGGGAAGGCTACCCCTTC
CDR3aa: CASSADRPGWEGYPF
abundance: .
d_gene: .
v_gene: TRBV7-8
j_gene: TRBJ1-2

CDR3nt: TGTGCCAGCAGGACAGGGGGCGCGGGATCTGAAGCTTTCTTT
CDR3aa: CASRTGGAGSEAFF
abundance: .
d_gene: TRBD1
v_gene: TRBV27
j_gene: TRBJ1-1

CDR3nt: TGTGCCAGTAGTAGGCAGGGCGCATTGGGGGAGCAGTTCTTC
CDR3aa: CASSRQGALGEQFF
abundance: .
d_gene: .
v_gene: TRBV19
j_gene: TRBJ2-1

CDR3nt: TGTGCCAGCAGGCGCCGACAGGGGCTGAACACTGAAGCTTTCTTT
CDR3aa: CASRRRQGLNTEAFF
abundance: .
d_gene: TRBD1
v_gene: TRBV27
j_gene: TRBJ1-1

CDR3nt: TGTGCCAGCAGGCAGCAGGGGGGAGCTCCCTACGAGCAGTACTTC
CDR3aa: CASRQQGGAPYEQYF
abundance: few
d_gene: .
v_gene: TRBV28
j_gene: TRBJ2-7

CDR3nt: TGTGCCAGCAGCTTAAGGAACGGAGGGTCCTACGAGCAGTACTTC
CDR3aa: CASSLRNGGSYEQYF
abundance: .
d_gene: .
v_gene: TRBV7-6
j_gene: TRBJ2-7

CDR3nt: TGTGCCAGTAGTACGACAGGGGACACTGAAGCTTTCTTT
CDR3aa: CASSTTGDTEAFF
abundance: .
d_gene: TRBD1
v_gene: TRBV19
j_gene: TRBJ1-1

CDR3nt: TGCGCCAGCAGCTTGGAGACAGGTCTGGGCTACGAGCAGTACTTC
CDR3aa: CASSLETGLGYEQYF
abundance: .
d_gene: .
v_gene: TRBV5-1
j_gene: TRBJ2-7

CDR3nt: TGTGCCAGCAGTTACTCAGGACTAGAGGAGACCCAGTACTTC
CDR3aa: CASSYSGLEETQYF
abundance: .
d_gene: TRBD2
v_gene: TRBV6-5
j_gene: TRBJ2-5

CDR3nt: TGTGCCAGCAGTTGGGGCGCGCAGACTGAAGCTTTCTTT
CDR3aa: CASSWGAQTEAFF
abundance: once
d_gene: .
v_gene: TRBV6-5
j_gene: TRBJ1-1